The 15 T cell receptor beta chains below were found in one sample sequenced in a study of molecular identifiers for immune sequencing clone quantification. TCRdb passed the PCR reads through MiXCR, listing each CDR3 protein once. The table has some 580,000 distinct CDR3 sequences, roughly 27% seen once. Sequences were obtained from naive CD8+ T cells from blood, with Jurkat cell RNA spiked in. Subset defined: FACS-sorted CD8+CD4-CCR7+CD45RA+ naive T cells. These receptors were obtained from a human donor in good health. Some libraries in this study had Jurkat cell RNA spiked in.

Comment on this clonotype: This sequence may be a read error, since a much larger clone differs from it by one base. This chain connects TRBV7-9 to TRBJ2-7; 10 bases fit TRBD1. This CDR3 region has 15 residues. Germline V gene sequence: CDR1 SEHNR, CDR2 FQNEAQ (reference sequence). After removal of 8 bases from V and 3 bases from J, the junction contained 10 bases not matched to a gene. The CDR3: CASRAGTGAFYEQYF. As DNA, the CDR3 is TGTGCCAGCCGCGCCGGGACAGGGGCCTTCTACGAGCAGTACTTC.

In its sample, this clonotype was seen a few times. The chain uses TRBV4-3 and TRBJ1-2; D is unresolved. Germline lookup yields CDR1 LGHNA and CDR2 YSLEER. The CDR3 has 16 residues. Trimming left V 0 bases short and J 0 bases short, with 11 bases between. CDR3 coding DNA: TGCGCCAGCAGCCAAGATACGGCCATACCTAACTATGGCTACACCTTC. Residues: CASSQDTAIPNYGYTF.

This clonotype was observed a few times. The V gene is TRBV27, the J gene TRBJ2-1; 12 bases match TRBD2. The CDR3 loop spans 16 amino acids. V trimming: 6 bases; J trimming: 6 bases; junction bases outside the gene matches: 9. Germline lookup yields CDR1 MNHEY and CDR2 SMNVEV (reference sequence). CDR3 in DNA: TGTGCCAGCAGCCCCCTAGCGGGAGGGTCGGGCAATGAGCAGTTCTTC. It specifies CASSPLAGGSGNEQFF.

Notes on this clonotype: This may arise from a read error, as a much more abundant clone is one base away. The chain recombines TRBV20-1 with TRBJ2-7; no firm D call. V lost 7 bases and J lost 6, with 16 bases in between. The CDR3 totals 12 residues. Per the germline V gene, CDR1 is DFQATT and CDR2 is SNEGSKA (reference sequence). DNA of the CDR3: TGCAGTGTAGAAGCGATGCGGAGCGAGCAGTACTTC. Translated, it gives CSVEAMRSEQYF.

This sequence joins TRBV7-2 and TRBJ1-1; TRBD1 might be the D (6 bases). The V gene lost 5 bases and the J gene lost 6 bases, with 13 bases spanning the gap. CDR1 is SGHTA and CDR2 is FQGNSA in the germline V gene. This CDR3 comprises 13 residues. CDR3 amino acids: CASSPIRGAEAFF. In DNA, the CDR3 is TGTGCCAGCAGCCCAATCAGGGGCGCTGAAGCTTTCTTT. The full variable domain, with the rest looked up from reference TRBV7-2 and TRBJ1-1, is GAGVSQSPSNKVTEKGKDVELRCDPISGHTALYWYRQSLGQGLEFLIYFQGNSAPDKSGLPSDRFSAERTGGSVSTLTIQRTQQEDSAVYLCASSPIRGAEAFFGQGTRLTVV.

This clonotype has only a few counts. This chain links TRBV19 with TRBJ2-7, with a tentative D call TRBD1 (6 bases). The CDR3 spans 13 residues. V was shortened by 8 bases and J by 3 bases, with 14 bases between the two germline ends. Germline CDR1 is LNHDA and CDR2 is SQIVND (reference sequence). The DNA of the CDR3 is TGTGCCAGTGGCCCGTGGGACATCTACGAGCAGTACTTC. Translation: CASGPWDIYEQYF.

As regards this clonotype: A read error may be the cause here, since a much bigger clone is one base away. The rearrangement links TRBV6-5 to TRBJ2-7; maybe TRBD1 (6 bases). V was shortened by 6 bases and J by 5 bases, with 14 bases between the two germline ends. The CDR3 is 13 residues long. Germline assignment: CDR1 MNHEY and CDR2 SVGAGI. The CDR3 nucleotides are TGTGCCAGCAGGTACATTCAGGGGAACGAGCAGTACTTC. Translation: CASRYIQGNEQYF.

This clonotype was counted ten times or more. This chain connects TRBV5-1 to TRBJ2-1, with TRBD2 matching over 8 bases. The germline gives CDR1 SGHRS, CDR2 YFSETQ. This CDR3 is 12 amino acids long. V dropped 3 bases and J dropped 10; count of bases not matched to a gene: 3. Written as DNA, the CDR3 is TGCGCCAGCAGCTATAGCGGGACGGAGCAGTTCTTC. Translation: CASSYSGTEQFF. The whole variable domain, filled in from reference TRBV5-1 and TRBJ2-1, reads KAGVTQTPRYLIKTRGQQVTLSCSPISGHRSVSWYQQTPGQGLQFLFEYFSETQRNKGNFPGRFSGRQFSNSRSEMNVSTLELGDSALYLCASSYSGTEQFFGPGTRLTVL.

The gene calls are TRBV5-1 and TRBJ2-5; D is unclear. Germline V lookup: CDR1 SGHRS, CDR2 YFSETQ. The CDR3 is 16 residues long. The V end lost 0 bases, the J end lost 0 bases, and 12 bases lay between the germline ends. The CDR3 reads CASSLGPNGHQETQYF. CDR3 DNA sequence: TGCGCCAGCAGCTTGGGCCCTAACGGACACCAAGAGACCCAGTACTTC.

The genes are TRBV10-3 and TRBJ2-7; 8 bases line up with TRBD1. The trim removed 6 bases at V and 1 base at J, leaving 11 bases unmatched. Germline CDR1 ENHRY, CDR2 SYGVKD. This CDR3 contains 16 residues. CDR3 amino acids: CAISLTGTGHSYEQYF. CDR3 DNA: TGTGCCATCAGCTTAACCGGGACAGGACATTCCTACGAGCAGTACTTC.

The chain joins TRBV25-1 to TRBJ2-5; D call uncertain. Germline V gene sequence: CDR1 MGHDK, CDR2 SYGVNS. The V end lost 1 base, the J end lost 5 bases, and 20 bases lay between the germline ends. The CDR3 is 17 amino acids. The CDR3 DNA is TGTGCCAGCAGTGAATCGGCTGTACGCTGGGGTCAGGAGACCCAGTACTTC. Its protein is CASSESAVRWGQETQYF.

This chain joins TRBV6-1 and TRBJ2-1; a weak D match, TRBD1 (5 bases). V lost 2 bases and J lost 14, with 16 bases in between. This CDR3 region has 13 residues. CDR1 is MNHNS, CDR2 SASEGT, per germline. Written as DNA, the CDR3 is TGTGCCAGCAGTGAACCCACGACAGCAGAGAAGTTCTTC. This gives the protein CASSEPTTAEKFF.

J is TRBJ1-5 and V is TRBV27; D remains ambiguous. This CDR3 contains 16 residues. Trimming took 2 bases from V and 1 from J, leaving 12 bases between them. The germline CDR1 and CDR2 sequences are MNHEY and SMNVEV (reference sequence). The CDR3 here is CASSLAEGGSNQPQHF. The DNA of the CDR3 is TGTGCCAGCAGTTTAGCGGAGGGAGGGAGCAATCAGCCCCAGCATTTT.

V is TRBV24-1 and J is TRBJ2-1; 14 bases align to TRBD2. V shed 3 bases and J 9 bases; nucleotides not matched to a gene: 3. The CDR3 runs to 15 residues. The germline CDR1 and CDR2 sequences are KGHDR and SFDVKD. In DNA form, the CDR3 reads TGTGCCACCAGTGATGTGGGACTAGCGGGAGCTGAGCAGTTCTTC. This sequence encodes CATSDVGLAGAEQFF.

This chain links TRBV28 with TRBJ2-7, with 9 bases that match TRBD1. Trimming cost V 4 bases and J 7 bases; bases outside gene matches: 8. The V gene's germline CDR1 is MDHEN and CDR2 SYDVKM. The CDR3 consists of 14 residues. The CDR3 DNA sequence: TGTGCCAGCAGTTCCGGGACAGGGTGGCAAGAGCAGTACTTC. This sequence encodes CASSSGTGWQEQYF.